The clone carrying this T cell receptor (beta chain) was seen a handful of times. What it binds is unknown. Relative to the germline gene, one junction end is altered; a read error may explain this. Together with a sample-barcoded 5' primer, a J-beta primer mix was included in a second PCR lasting about 6 to 12 cycles. Every molecule of cDNA carried a tag from a template-switch adaptor with 12 random nucleotides. One entry per CDR3 protein results from TCRdb running MiXCR on the 5' RACE reads. Here the sample spans about 800,000 distinct CDR3 sequences, 25% being singletons. These data come from a study of blood T cells in healthy people across ages. Study results and caveats: Estimates based on one million T cells were treated as lower bounds.

This CDR3 comprises 15 residues. Germline V gene data show CDR1 as SGHRS and CDR2 as YFSETQ. Healthy Caucasians from Russia aged roughly 6 to 95 served as donors. Per-sample yields of isolated PBMCs were at least 6 million. The same sample was also studied in work on T cells of mothers and their children.

The sequencing input was blood. The chain combines TRBV5-1 with TRBJ2-3; 7 nucleotides align to TRBD1. This clonotype was sampled from a boy younger than 18 in good health. DNA for the CDR3: TGCACCAGCAGCGCACAGGGGATCCGCACAGATACGCAGTATTTT. Translated: CTSSAQGIRTDTQYF.